The source of this T cell receptor beta chain is a study of T cell responses to AZD1222 COVID-19 vaccine. Overall study results and limits: Spike was spanned by vaccine-associated CD4 TCRs, which were dominant at 160-218 and 743-854. Of the AZD1222 recipients, only 5 or 6 were seropositive at baseline. Without day 14 samples, only post-peak T cell repertoires were studied.

This CDR3 comprises 16 residues. V dropped 1 base and J dropped 4; count of bases not matched to a gene: 7. Germline CDR1 reads SGHTA; CDR2 reads FQGNSA. With regard to this clone: What it recognizes is unknown.

Data came from immunoSEQ multiplex PCR; TCRdb stores just in-frame clones and leaves some out. This repertoire shows about 140,000 clones, 90% to 95% found once; its top ten account for 1% to 1.5%. The sequencing used peripheral blood, collected 28 days after the second AZD1222 dose. The receptor was derived from an adult who received the AZD1222 COVID-19 vaccine. This rearrangement joins TRBV7-2 to TRBJ1-2, with 9 bases that match TRBD1. The DNA of the CDR3 is TGTGCCAGCAGCTTAGAGACAGGGGGTTTTAGCTATGGCTACACCTTC. Protein product: CASSLETGGFSYGYTF.